These T cell receptor beta chains were read from a single sample in a study of PD-L1 blockade in urothelial cancer. Sequencing used immunoSEQ multiplex PCR; TCRdb keeps in-frame clones, though not all of them. The sample has tens of thousands of clones; roughly 81% are singletons. The source material was PBMCs, sampled around atezolizumab (anti-PD-L1) treatment. Receptors originate from a man between 65 and 85 years old with urothelial cancer. Each CDR3 is given with its conserved first and last residue. The order of the fields is D gene, V gene, clone size, J gene, CDR3 protein, CDR3 DNA. A D gene is named only where the DNA matches it firmly. The listing skips clone size in some rows; elsewhere it reads once, few, many or a size class.

D: TRBD1; V: TRBV11-3; size: .; J: TRBJ2-2; CDR3: CASSLGVGQGVGELFF; DNA: TGTGCCAGCAGCTTAGGAGTCGGACAGGGGGTTGGGGAGCTGTTTTTT
D: TRBD1; V: TRBV7-9; size: .; J: TRBJ1-2; CDR3: CASSPHDRGNYGYTF; DNA: TGTGCCAGCAGCCCCCACGACAGGGGCAACTATGGCTACACCTTC
D: TRBD1; V: TRBV7-9; size: .; J: TRBJ2-7; CDR3: CASSARTGRFHEQYF; DNA: TGTGCCAGCAGCGCGCGGACAGGGAGGTTCCACGAGCAGTACTTC
D: .; V: TRBV18; size: .; J: TRBJ1-1; CDR3: CASSPMAAEAFF; DNA: TGTGCCAGCTCACCAATGGCGGCTGAAGCTTTCTTT
D: .; V: TRBV21-1; size: .; J: TRBJ1-6; CDR3: CASSKARPLSYNSPLHF; DNA: TGTGCCAGCAGCAAAGCGAGGCCGCTCTCCTATAATTCACCCCTCCACTTT
D: TRBD1; V: TRBV18; size: .; J: TRBJ1-1; CDR3: CASSPRQGGTEAFF; DNA: TGTGCCAGCTCTCCTCGACAGGGGGGCACTGAAGCTTTCTTT
D: TRBD1; V: TRBV18; size: .; J: TRBJ2-7; CDR3: CASSLGTGGDEQYF; DNA: TGTGCCAGCTCCCTCGGGACAGGGGGCGACGAGCAGTACTTC
D: .; V: TRBV11-2; size: .; J: TRBJ2-5; CDR3: CASSTRTSILQETQYF; DNA: TGTGCCAGCAGCACCCGGACTTCAATCCTCCAAGAGACCCAGTACTTC
D: .; V: TRBV11-2; size: .; J: TRBJ1-2; CDR3: CASSLDGGGYTF; DNA: TGTGCCAGCAGCTTGGACGGGGGAGGCTACACCTTC
D: TRBD2; V: TRBV6-6; size: .; J: TRBJ2-1; CDR3: CASSPSGRGYNEQFF; DNA: TGTGCCAGCAGCCCGAGCGGGAGAGGGTACAATGAGCAGTTCTTC
D: .; V: TRBV19; size: .; J: TRBJ1-1; CDR3: CASSIDRGGTEAFF; DNA: TGTGCCAGTAGTATAGATCGGGGGGGCACTGAAGCTTTCTTT
D: .; V: TRBV6-5; size: .; J: TRBJ2-3; CDR3: CASRDTASDTQYF; DNA: TGTGCCAGCAGGGACACGGCGTCAGATACGCAGTATTTT
D: .; V: TRBV27; size: .; J: TRBJ2-1; CDR3: CASSPGTTGNNEQFF; DNA: TGTGCCAGCAGCCCCGGGACCACAGGGAACAATGAGCAGTTCTTC
D: TRBD1; V: TRBV30; size: .; J: TRBJ1-2; CDR3: CAWAMSGGATGGYTF; DNA: TGTGCCTGGGCTATGTCAGGGGGCGCGACGGGTGGCTACACCTTC
D: .; V: TRBV14; size: .; J: TRBJ2-7; CDR3: CASSRFQGSYEQYF; DNA: TGTGCCAGCAGTCGATTTCAGGGCTCCTACGAGCAGTACTTC
D: TRBD2; V: TRBV9; size: .; J: TRBJ2-1; CDR3: CASSVAGLAGPNEQFF; DNA: TGTGCCAGCAGCGTTGCGGGACTAGCGGGCCCTAATGAGCAGTTCTTC
D: .; V: TRBV30; size: .; J: TRBJ1-1; CDR3: CAWTQDDTEAFF; DNA: TGTGCCTGGACGCAGGATGACACTGAAGCTTTCTTT
D: TRBD1; V: TRBV19; size: .; J: TRBJ2-1; CDR3: CASRPQGADGEQFF; DNA: TGTGCCAGTAGACCACAGGGGGCGGATGGTGAGCAGTTCTTC
D: .; V: TRBV11-1; size: once; J: TRBJ2-7; CDR3: CASSPGPPREQYF; DNA: TGTGCCAGCAGCCCTGGGCCACCACGGGAGCAGTACTTC
D: TRBD2; V: TRBV11-2; size: .; J: TRBJ2-1; CDR3: CASSPTSGSTLRQFF; DNA: TGTGCCAGCAGCCCCACTAGCGGGAGCACTTTGAGGCAGTTCTTC
D: .; V: TRBV6-5; size: .; J: TRBJ2-1; CDR3: CASSSPPRVDYNEQFF; DNA: TGTGCCAGCAGTTCACCGCCCCGGGTAGACTACAATGAGCAGTTCTTC
D: TRBD1; V: TRBV2; size: few; J: TRBJ1-6; CDR3: CASSGTDNSPLHF; DNA: TGTGCCAGCAGCGGGACAGATAATTCACCCCTCCACTTT
D: TRBD1; V: TRBV6-1; size: .; J: TRBJ1-2; CDR3: CASSEGTGGVRPATNYGYTF; DNA: TGTGCCAGCAGTGAGGGGACAGGGGGCGTCCGGCCGGCCACTAACTATGGCTACACCTTC
D: .; V: TRBV19; size: .; J: TRBJ1-3; CDR3: CASSARAWGNTIYF; DNA: TGTGCCAGTAGCGCCAGGGCGTGGGGAAACACCATATATTTT
D: TRBD1; V: TRBV7-9; size: .; J: TRBJ2-5; CDR3: CASSSGRGPWGETQYF; DNA: TGTGCCAGCTCCAGTGGTAGGGGGCCGTGGGGAGAGACCCAGTACTTC
D: .; V: TRBV6-1; size: .; J: TRBJ2-6; CDR3: CASISSGANVLTF; DNA: TGTGCCAGCATTAGCTCTGGGGCCAACGTCCTGACTTTC
D: .; V: TRBV19; size: .; J: TRBJ1-1; CDR3: CASSIGGSDTEAFF; DNA: TGTGCCAGTAGTATCGGAGGGTCGGACACTGAAGCTTTCTTT
D: .; V: TRBV29-1; size: .; J: TRBJ2-3; CDR3: CSAAPGADTQYF; DNA: TGCAGCGCCGCCCCGGGAGCTGATACGCAGTATTTT
D: TRBD2; V: TRBV10-3; size: .; J: TRBJ2-1; CDR3: CAISDLLETSGRSPADEQFF; DNA: TGTGCCATCAGTGATTTGTTGGAGACTAGCGGGAGATCCCCCGCCGATGAGCAGTTCTTC